This T cell receptor beta chain was obtained from a study of blood T cells in healthy people across ages. V gave up 0 bases and J gave up 6 bases, with 12 bases separating them. CDR3 length equals 14 residues. Per the germline V gene, CDR1 is SGDLS and CDR2 is YYNGEE. Then a second PCR, running about 6 to 11 cycles, was carried out with a sample-barcoded 5' primer and a J-beta primer mix. TCRdb itself ran the 5' RACE reads through MiXCR, one entry per CDR3 protein. The sample records over 500,000 distinct CDR3 sequences, 52% being singletons. The chain recombines TRBV9 with TRBJ1-2; D call uncertain. What was sequenced was blood. The clonotype comes from a woman older than 75 in good health. The CDR3 is CASSVVDRPDGYTF. The DNA of the CDR3 is TGTGCCAGCAGCGTAGTGGACCGCCCCGATGGCTACACCTTC.